Listed here are 27 T cell receptor beta chains from one sample, sequenced in a study of T cells after yellow fever vaccination. TCRdb itself ran the 5' RACE reads through MiXCR, one entry per CDR3 protein. The data contain some 300,000 distinct CDR3 sequences, around 9.3% of them singletons. Source: CD4+ T cells sorted from PBMCs, taken 5 days after the yellow fever booster vaccination. The source of these receptors is a man between 18 and 29 years old who received the YFV17D yellow fever vaccine.

The chain joins TRBV20-1 to TRBJ2-3; 11 nucleotides agree with TRBD2. Germline CDR1 reads DFQATT; CDR2 reads SNEGSKA (reference sequence). CDR3 size: 13 residues. After removal of 6 bases from V and 4 bases from J, the junction contained 3 bases not matched to a gene. The CDR3 here is CSARLAGSDTQYF. DNA of the CDR3: TGCAGTGCGCGACTAGCGGGGTCAGATACGCAGTATTTT.

This clonotype showed up just a few times. The genes are TRBV7-9 and TRBJ2-3; TRBD2 matches 8 bases. This CDR3 has 16 residues. Germline V gives CDR1 SEHNR, CDR2 FQNEAQ (reference sequence). J was trimmed by 5 bases and V by 5 bases; bases with no gene match: 12. CDR3 in amino acids: CASSHLPGLGKDTQYF. CDR3 nucleotides: TGTGCCAGCAGCCACTTACCGGGACTAGGAAAAGATACGCAGTATTTT.

The V call is TRBV12-3 or TRBV12-4, the J call TRBJ2-1; 8 bases are a match to TRBD2. The CDR3 is 14 amino acids. Trimming took 7 bases from V and 2 from J; bases not matched to a gene: 4. CDR3 sequence: CASMRRGAYNEQFF. CDR3 DNA sequence: TGTGCCAGCATGCGGCGGGGGGCCTACAATGAGCAGTTCTTC.

This clonotype occurred a few times. In DNA, the CDR3 is TGTGCCTGGAGTGTACAGACAGCGGATGAAAAACTGTTTTTT. This codes for CAWSVQTADEKLFF. V and J are TRBV30 and TRBJ1-4, with D possibly matching TRBD1 (5 bases). Germline V gives CDR1 GTSNPN, CDR2 SVGIG (reference sequence). Between the trimmed V and J ends, which lost 0 bases and 6 bases, there was a span of 11 bases. This CDR3 spans 14 amino acids. The variable domain in full, with the rest retrieved from reference TRBV30 and TRBJ1-4, is SQTIHQWPATLVQPVGSPLSLECTVEGTSNPNLYWYRQAAGRGLQLLFYSVGIGQISSEVPQNLSASRPQDRQFILSSKKLLLSDSGFYLCAWSVQTADEKLFFGSGTQLSVL.

This clonotype turned up a few times. The CDR3 DNA is TGTGCCAGTAGGCAGCAGGGGGCTGACATTCAGTACTTC. Translated: CASRQQGADIQYF. The rearrangement links TRBV19 to TRBJ2-4, with 8 bases aligning to TRBD1. The CDR3 consists of 13 residues. Germline assignment: CDR1 LNHDA and CDR2 SQIVND (reference sequence). V shed 6 bases and J 8 bases; nucleotides not matched to a gene: 6.

The gene calls are TRBV18 and TRBJ2-3; tentatively, D is TRBD2 (5 bases). Germline V gives CDR1 KGHSH, CDR2 LQKENI. CDR3 length: 13 amino acids. V shed 6 bases and J shed 4 bases, with 11 bases lying between them. CDR3 sequence (DNA): TGTGCCAGCTCGGAGGCGGGCGCAGATACGCAGTATTTT. Translation: CASSEAGADTQYF.

The chain has TRBV5-1 and TRBJ1-2, with D maybe TRBD1 (6 bases). This CDR3 spans 16 amino acids. Germline loops: CDR1 SGHRS, CDR2 YFSETQ. V lost 0 bases and J lost 4, with 16 bases in between. CDR3 loop: CASSLAGGRGAYGYTF. For the CDR3, the DNA is TGCGCCAGCAGCTTGGCAGGTGGACGGGGGGCCTATGGCTACACCTTC. Together with reference TRBV5-1 and TRBJ1-2, the CDR3 gives the full variable domain: KAGVTQTPRYLIKTRGQQVTLSCSPISGHRSVSWYQQTPGQGLQFLFEYFSETQRNKGNFPGRFSGRQFSNSRSEMNVSTLELGDSALYLCASSLAGGRGAYGYTFGSGTRLTVV.

The chain joins TRBV4-1 to TRBJ2-5; D gene uncertain. This CDR3 contains 13 residues. Trimming took off 0 bases at V and 2 bases at J, with 4 bases between the two ends. CDR1 and CDR2 (germline): MGHRA, YSYEKL. The CDR3 nucleotides read TGCGCCAGCAGCCAAGATTGGCAAGAGACCCAGTACTTC. It is translated as CASSQDWQETQYF.

This clonotype was picked up many times. The chain combines TRBV4-1 with TRBJ2-2, with 7 positions matching TRBD2. This CDR3 comprises 16 residues. In germline, CDR1 is MGHRA, CDR2 YSYEKL. V lost 0 bases, J lost 6 bases, and 7 bases stayed unmatched. The CDR3 protein is CASSQDFRGVPGELFF. In DNA, the CDR3 is TGCGCCAGCAGCCAAGATTTTCGGGGGGTGCCCGGGGAGCTGTTTTTT.

The genes are TRBV29-1 and TRBJ2-5; D is unclear. The CDR3 contains 12 residues. The V gene lost 4 bases and the J gene lost 1 base, with 7 bases spanning the gap. Germline V gene sequence: CDR1 SQVTM, CDR2 ANQGSEA. The CDR3: CSVAESQETQYF. CDR3 bases: TGCAGCGTTGCGGAGAGCCAAGAGACCCAGTACTTC.

A few counts support this clonotype. The chain joins TRBV6-5 to TRBJ2-7; maybe TRBD1 (6 bases). This CDR3 contains 13 residues. V dropped 7 bases and J dropped 2 bases, with 12 bases sitting between them. CDR1 and CDR2 from the germline V gene are MNHEY and SVGAGI. In nucleotides, the CDR3 is TGTGCCAGCAAGGGACAATCCCCCTACGAGCAGTACTTC. Translated: CASKGQSPYEQYF.

This clonotype turned up a few times. The rearrangement links TRBV7-2 to TRBJ2-3; a weak D match, TRBD2 (6 bases). The germline V gene has CDR1 SGHTA and CDR2 FQGNSA. V lost 5 bases, J lost 6 bases, and 15 bases lay in between. The CDR3 covers 14 residues. DNA for the CDR3: TGTGCCAGCAGCCCGGGGGTCCGAGGGGATACGCAGTATTTT. It yields the protein CASSPGVRGDTQYF. Based on the CDR3 plus reference TRBV7-2 and TRBJ2-3, the full variable domain is GAGVSQSPSNKVTEKGKDVELRCDPISGHTALYWYRQSLGQGLEFLIYFQGNSAPDKSGLPSDRFSAERTGGSVSTLTIQRTQQEDSAVYLCASSPGVRGDTQYFGPGTRLTVL.

This clonotype was seen a few times. This sequence joins TRBV24-1 and TRBJ2-2; no clear D gene. The CDR3 contains 15 residues. Trimming pared 3 bases from V and 7 bases from J, leaving 14 bases between. Per the germline V gene, CDR1 is KGHDR and CDR2 is SFDVKD. CDR3 sequence reads: CATSDPGYAVGELFF. DNA of the CDR3: TGTGCCACCAGTGATCCGGGCTATGCTGTCGGGGAGCTGTTTTTT.

The CDR3 protein is CASAPPAGRDGYTF. The CDR3 nucleotides read TGCGCCAGCGCTCCCCCGGCGGGAAGAGATGGCTACACCTTC. V and J are TRBV5-1 and TRBJ1-2; D gene ambiguous. Trimming stripped 7 bases from V and 6 bases from J, with 19 bases between. CDR1 is SGHRS, CDR2 YFSETQ, per germline. This CDR3 spans 14 amino acids.

The V call is TRBV7-9, the J call TRBJ2-1, with unresolved D. Germline values: CDR1 SEHNR, CDR2 FQNEAQ (reference sequence). This CDR3 is 13 amino acids long. The V end was cut by 6 bases, the J end by 10 bases, with 16 bases between. The CDR3 sequence: CASSVGFLVEQFF. CDR3 nucleotides: TGTGCCAGCAGTGTGGGGTTTTTGGTCGAGCAGTTCTTC.

The chain carries TRBV7-6 and TRBJ2-5; D is unresolved. This CDR3 is built from 13 residues. Germline V gene lookup returns CDR1 SGHVS and CDR2 FNYEAQ. V was cut by 3 bases and J by 4 bases, with 9 bases left in between. The CDR3 here is CASSFQVGETQYF. CDR3 nucleotide sequence: TGTGCCAGCAGCTTCCAGGTGGGAGAGACCCAGTACTTC.

The chain links TRBV20-1 to TRBJ2-2, with D uncertain. This CDR3 is 13 amino acids long. CDR1 and CDR2 (germline): DFQATT, SNEGSKA (reference sequence). V was trimmed by 6 bases and J by 1 base, leaving 9 bases between them. The DNA for the CDR3 is TGCAGTGCCCAGCATCGGAACACCGGGGAGCTGTTTTTT. It is translated as CSAQHRNTGELFF.

V and J are TRBV5-1 and TRBJ2-3; D call uncertain. Germline CDR1 SGHRS, CDR2 YFSETQ. This CDR3 contains 14 residues. The germline V and J ends were trimmed by 3 bases and 0 bases, with 8 bases remaining between them. CDR3 region: CASSYQSSTDTQYF. The DNA for the CDR3 is TGCGCCAGCAGCTACCAGTCTAGCACAGATACGCAGTATTTT.

This clonotype was observed at least ten times. The chain is built from TRBV5-6 and TRBJ2-3; 9 bases are shared with TRBD1. This CDR3 spans 16 amino acids. Germline-derived CDR1 and CDR2 are SGHDT and YYEEEE. After removal of 0 bases from V and 2 bases from J, the junction contained 4 bases not matched to a gene. This CDR3 is CASSLAGQGYTDTQYF. Here the CDR3 DNA reads TGTGCCAGCAGCTTGGCGGGACAGGGCTACACAGATACGCAGTATTTT.

This clonotype was seen a few times. The chain carries TRBV9 and TRBJ2-6, with D possibly being TRBD2 (6 bases). Trimming took 2 bases from V and 0 from J, leaving 15 bases between them. Germline CDR1 and CDR2: SGDLS and YYNGEE. The CDR3 contains 18 residues. The CDR3 is CASSVPPFGGSGANVLTF. Here the CDR3 DNA reads TGTGCCAGCAGCGTCCCCCCTTTCGGGGGCTCTGGGGCCAACGTCCTGACTTTC.

This clonotype was detected a few times. The chain joins TRBV9 to TRBJ1-2; tentatively, D is TRBD1 (5 bases). The V gene's germline CDR1 is SGDLS and CDR2 YYNGEE. Trimming left V 3 bases short and J 8 bases short, with 14 bases between. The CDR3 covers 13 residues. CDR3 amino acids: CASSADSIRGYTF. CDR3 DNA: TGTGCCAGCAGCGCCGACAGCATCAGAGGCTACACCTTC.

The rearrangement uses TRBV5-4 and TRBJ1-2; D may be TRBD1 (6 bases). Germline loops: CDR1 SGHNT, CDR2 YYREEE (reference sequence). The CDR3 spans 14 residues. The V end lost 1 base, the J end lost 4 bases, and 11 bases lay between the germline ends. This chain's CDR3 is CASSLTGYSYGYTF. CDR3 nucleotide sequence: TGTGCCAGCAGCTTGACAGGGTATAGCTATGGCTACACCTTC.

J is TRBJ1-2 and V is TRBV6-1, with a tentative D call TRBD1 (5 bases). The CDR3 extends over 14 amino acids. Germline CDR1 and CDR2: MNHNS and SASEGT. Trimming took 3 bases from V and 4 from J, leaving 12 bases between them. The CDR3 is CASSEGEGGYGYTF. DNA for the CDR3: TGTGCCAGCAGTGAGGGGGAAGGAGGCTATGGCTACACCTTC.

The chain employs TRBV6-2 or TRBV6-3 and TRBJ2-7; D remains ambiguous. V gave up 0 bases and J gave up 2 bases, with 11 bases separating them. The germline V gene has CDR1 MNHEY and CDR2 SVGEGT. This CDR3 spans 15 amino acids. The CDR3: CASSYSGPMPYEQYF. In nucleotides, the CDR3 is TGTGCCAGCAGTTACTCAGGCCCCATGCCCTACGAGCAGTACTTC.

There are many counts of this clonotype. The chain combines TRBV20-1 with TRBJ1-2; no reliable D call. Trimming cost V 3 bases and J 3 bases, with 11 bases left between them. This CDR3 is 13 amino acids long. Germline CDR1 is DFQATT and CDR2 is SNEGSKA (reference sequence). The CDR3 DNA reads TGCAGTGCTAGCCCCACAGCTGACTATGGCTACACCTTC. Translating it yields CSASPTADYGYTF.

This chain uses TRBV12-3 or TRBV12-4 with TRBJ1-2; 10 bases agree with TRBD1. V shed 5 bases and J 8 bases; nucleotides not matched to a gene: 11. This CDR3 spans 15 amino acids. In DNA, the CDR3 is TGTGCCAGCAGTCAGCTCCGGGACAGGGGTGGCGGCTACACCTTC. Translation: CASSQLRDRGGGYTF.

The chain employs TRBV18 and TRBJ2-3; D is unresolved. The ends were cut back, 6 bases at V and 5 bases at J, with 12 bases in the middle. This CDR3 spans 13 amino acids. In germline, CDR1 is KGHSH, CDR2 LQKENI. The CDR3 sequence: CASSPVTGDTQYF. The CDR3 DNA reads TGTGCCAGCTCCCCCGTCACGGGAGATACGCAGTATTTT.